This TCR beta chain comes out of a study of blood T cell repertoires in COVID-19. Study in general: Sites in the United States, Italy and Spain provided acute and convalescent COVID-19 samples.

Data came from immunoSEQ multiplex PCR; TCRdb stores just in-frame clones and leaves some out. Of about 190,000 clones in the sample, roughly nine tenths were seen once. This CDR3 region has 14 residues. Germline V gene sequence: CDR1 ENHRY, CDR2 SYGVKD. The germline V and J ends were trimmed by 5 bases and 0 bases, with 9 bases remaining between them. The source of this sequence is a man aged 35 to 55 with acute or convalescent COVID-19. The genes are TRBV10-3 and TRBJ2-3, with D tentatively TRBD1 (5 bases). The specimen was peripheral blood. CDR3 amino acids: CAISSGLSTDTQYF. The CDR3 DNA reads as TGTGCCATCAGTTCAGGGCTTAGCACAGATACGCAGTATTTT.